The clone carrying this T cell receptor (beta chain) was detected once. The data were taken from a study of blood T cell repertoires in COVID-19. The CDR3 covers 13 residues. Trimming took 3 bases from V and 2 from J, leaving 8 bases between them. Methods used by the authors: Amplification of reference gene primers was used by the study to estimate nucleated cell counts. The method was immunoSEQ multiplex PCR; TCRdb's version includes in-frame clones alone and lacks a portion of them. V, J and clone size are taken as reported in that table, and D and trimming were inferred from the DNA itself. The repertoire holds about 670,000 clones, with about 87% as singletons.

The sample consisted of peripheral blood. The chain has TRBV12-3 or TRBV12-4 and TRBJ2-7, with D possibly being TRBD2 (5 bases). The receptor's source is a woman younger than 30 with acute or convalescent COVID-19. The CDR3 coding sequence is TGTGCCAGCAGTTTCGGGATTACCTACGAGCAGTACTTC. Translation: CASSFGITYEQYF.